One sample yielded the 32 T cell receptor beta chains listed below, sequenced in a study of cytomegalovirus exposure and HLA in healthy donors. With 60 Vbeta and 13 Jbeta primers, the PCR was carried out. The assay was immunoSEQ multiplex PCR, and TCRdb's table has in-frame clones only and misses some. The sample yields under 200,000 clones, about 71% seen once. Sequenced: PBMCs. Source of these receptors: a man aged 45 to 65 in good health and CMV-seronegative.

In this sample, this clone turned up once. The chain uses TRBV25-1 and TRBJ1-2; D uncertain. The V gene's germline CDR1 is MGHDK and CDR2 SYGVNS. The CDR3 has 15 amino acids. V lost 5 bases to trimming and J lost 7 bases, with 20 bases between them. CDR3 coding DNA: TGTGCCAGCAGTCTTCTAGGTGAGGGTTCAAGTGGCTACACCTTC. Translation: CASSLLGEGSSGYTF.

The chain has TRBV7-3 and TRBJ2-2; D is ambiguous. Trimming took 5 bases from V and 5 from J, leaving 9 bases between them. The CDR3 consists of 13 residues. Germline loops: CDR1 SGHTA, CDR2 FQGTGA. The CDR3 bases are TGTGCCAGCAGCGCAACCCGGACCGGGGAGCTGTTTTTT. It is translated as CASSATRTGELFF.

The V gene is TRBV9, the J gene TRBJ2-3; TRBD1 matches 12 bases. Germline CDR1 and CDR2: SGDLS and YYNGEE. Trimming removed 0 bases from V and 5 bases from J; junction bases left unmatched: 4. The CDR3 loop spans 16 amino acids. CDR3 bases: TGTGCCAGCAGCGTAGGGGGACAGGGGGCCGGAGATACGCAGTATTTT. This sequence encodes CASSVGGQGAGDTQYF.

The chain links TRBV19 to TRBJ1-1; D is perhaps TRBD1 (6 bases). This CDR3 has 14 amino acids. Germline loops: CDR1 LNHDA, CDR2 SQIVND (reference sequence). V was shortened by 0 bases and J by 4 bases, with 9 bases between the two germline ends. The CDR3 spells CASSIEGGVTEAFF. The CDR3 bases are TGTGCCAGTAGTATAGAAGGGGGGGTCACTGAAGCTTTCTTT.

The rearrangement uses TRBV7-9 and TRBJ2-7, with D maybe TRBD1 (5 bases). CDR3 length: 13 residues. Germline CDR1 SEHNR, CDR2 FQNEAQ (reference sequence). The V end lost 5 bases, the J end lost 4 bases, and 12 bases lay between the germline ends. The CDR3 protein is CASSPQGRYEQYF. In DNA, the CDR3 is TGTGCCAGCAGCCCTCAGGGAAGGTACGAGCAGTACTTC. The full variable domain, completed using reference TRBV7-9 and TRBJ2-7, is DTGVSQNPRHKITKRGQNVTFRCDPISEHNRLYWYRQTLGQGPEFLTYFQNEAQLEKSRLLSDRFSAERPKGSFSTLEIQRTEQGDSAMYLCASSPQGRYEQYFGPGTRLTVT.

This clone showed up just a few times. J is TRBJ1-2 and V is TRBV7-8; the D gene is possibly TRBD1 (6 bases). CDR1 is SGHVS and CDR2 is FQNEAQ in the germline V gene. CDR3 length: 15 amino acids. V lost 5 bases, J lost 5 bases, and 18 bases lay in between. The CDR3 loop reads CASSPLLEQGYGYTF. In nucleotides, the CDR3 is TGTGCCAGCAGCCCCCTTCTCGAACAGGGATATGGCTACACCTTC.

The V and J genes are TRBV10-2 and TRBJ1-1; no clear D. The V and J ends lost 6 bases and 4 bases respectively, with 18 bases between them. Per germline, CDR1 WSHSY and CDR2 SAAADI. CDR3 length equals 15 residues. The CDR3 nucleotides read TGCGCCAGCAGAAATTTTTCAGGTTACATCACTGAAGCTTTCTTT. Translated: CASRNFSGYITEAFF.

CDR3 nucleotide sequence: TGTGCCAGTAGTATTAGGGAGGAGCAGTTCTTC. Amino acids: CASSIREEQFF. The gene calls are TRBV19 and TRBJ2-1; TRBD2 is a possible D gene (5 bases). V gave up 3 bases and J gave up 10 bases, with 7 bases separating them. Germline V gene data show CDR1 as LNHDA and CDR2 as SQIVND (reference sequence). The CDR3 covers 11 residues. The variable domain in full, with the rest retrieved from reference TRBV19 and TRBJ2-1, is DGGITQSPKYLFRKEGQNVTLSCEQNLNHDAMYWYRQDPGQGLRLIYYSQIVNDFQKGDIAEGYSVSREKKESFPLTVTSAQKNPTAFYLCASSIREEQFFGPGTRLTVL.

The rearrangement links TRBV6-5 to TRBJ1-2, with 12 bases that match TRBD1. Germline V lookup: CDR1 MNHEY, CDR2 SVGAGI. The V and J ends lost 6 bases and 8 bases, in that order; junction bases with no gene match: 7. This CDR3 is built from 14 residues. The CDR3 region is CASSFGTGGEGYTF. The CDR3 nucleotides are TGTGCCAGCAGCTTCGGGACAGGGGGCGAAGGCTACACCTTC.

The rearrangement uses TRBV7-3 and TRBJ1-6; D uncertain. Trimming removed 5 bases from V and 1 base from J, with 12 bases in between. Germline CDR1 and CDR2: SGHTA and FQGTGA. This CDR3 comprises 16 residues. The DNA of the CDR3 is TGTGCCAGCAGCCAATCGACAAGGTCCTATAATTCACCCCTCCACTTT. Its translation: CASSQSTRSYNSPLHF.

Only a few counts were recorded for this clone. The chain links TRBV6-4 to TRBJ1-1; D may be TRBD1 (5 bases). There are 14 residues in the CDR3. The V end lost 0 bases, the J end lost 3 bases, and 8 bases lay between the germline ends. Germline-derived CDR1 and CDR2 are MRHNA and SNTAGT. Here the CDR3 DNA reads TGTGCCAGCAGTGACTCTCGCAGGGACACTGAAGCTTTCTTT. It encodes CASSDSRRDTEAFF.

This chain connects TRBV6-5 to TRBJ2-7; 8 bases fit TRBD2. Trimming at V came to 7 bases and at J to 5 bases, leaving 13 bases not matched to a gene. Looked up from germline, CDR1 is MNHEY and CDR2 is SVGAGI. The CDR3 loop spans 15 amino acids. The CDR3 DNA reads TGTGCCAGCACCCTAAGTCGGGGGGGCAAGAACGAGCAGTACTTC. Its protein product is CASTLSRGGKNEQYF.

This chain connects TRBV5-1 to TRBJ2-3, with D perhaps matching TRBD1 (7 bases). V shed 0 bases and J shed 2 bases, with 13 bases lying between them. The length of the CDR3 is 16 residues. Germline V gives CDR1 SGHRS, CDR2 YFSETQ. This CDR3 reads CASSLAQGGPTDTQYF. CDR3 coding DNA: TGCGCCAGCAGCTTGGCCCAGGGGGGCCCCACAGATACGCAGTATTTT.

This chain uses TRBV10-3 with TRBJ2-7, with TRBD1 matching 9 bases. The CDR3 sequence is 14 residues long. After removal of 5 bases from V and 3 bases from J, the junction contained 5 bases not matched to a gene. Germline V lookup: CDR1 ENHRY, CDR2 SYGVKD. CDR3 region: CAISTGTGFYEQYF. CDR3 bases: TGTGCCATCAGTACCGGGACAGGGTTCTACGAGCAGTACTTC.

CDR3 coding DNA: TGTGCCAGCAGCGTAGTAGCGGGGATGACCGGGGAGCTGTTTTTT. It translates to CASSVVAGMTGELFF. The chain recombines TRBV9 with TRBJ2-2; TRBD2 matches 8 bases. This CDR3 region has 15 residues. The J segment lost 5 bases and the V segment lost 0 bases, leaving 3 bases of the junction unmatched. Germline CDR1 and CDR2: SGDLS and YYNGEE.

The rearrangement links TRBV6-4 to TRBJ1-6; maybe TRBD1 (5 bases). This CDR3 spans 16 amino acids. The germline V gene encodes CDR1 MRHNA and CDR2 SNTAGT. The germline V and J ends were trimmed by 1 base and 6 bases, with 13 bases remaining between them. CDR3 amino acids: CASSDYAGNRNSPLHF. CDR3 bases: TGTGCCAGCAGTGACTATGCAGGGAATCGTAATTCACCCCTCCACTTT.

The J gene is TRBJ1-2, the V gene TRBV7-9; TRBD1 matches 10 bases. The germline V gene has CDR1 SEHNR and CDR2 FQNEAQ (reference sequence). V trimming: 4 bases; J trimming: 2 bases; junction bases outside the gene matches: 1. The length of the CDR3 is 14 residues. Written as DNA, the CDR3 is TGTGCCAGCAGCTCGGGACAGGGGAACTATGGCTACACCTTC. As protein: CASSSGQGNYGYTF.

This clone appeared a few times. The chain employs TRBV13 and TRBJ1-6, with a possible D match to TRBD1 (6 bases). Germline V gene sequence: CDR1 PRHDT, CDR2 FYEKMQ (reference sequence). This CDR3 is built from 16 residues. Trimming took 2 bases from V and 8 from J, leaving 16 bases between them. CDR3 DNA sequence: TGTGCCAGCAGCTTAAATCGCGGGGGCGCGTATTCACCCCTCCACTTT. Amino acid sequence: CASSLNRGGAYSPLHF.

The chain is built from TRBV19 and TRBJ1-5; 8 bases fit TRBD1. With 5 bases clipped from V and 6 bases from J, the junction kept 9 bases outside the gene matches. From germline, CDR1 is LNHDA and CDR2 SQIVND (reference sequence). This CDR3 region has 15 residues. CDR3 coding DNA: TGTGCCAGTAGTCTAGCAGGGGGCGGGGGTCAGCCCCAGCATTTT. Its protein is CASSLAGGGGQPQHF.

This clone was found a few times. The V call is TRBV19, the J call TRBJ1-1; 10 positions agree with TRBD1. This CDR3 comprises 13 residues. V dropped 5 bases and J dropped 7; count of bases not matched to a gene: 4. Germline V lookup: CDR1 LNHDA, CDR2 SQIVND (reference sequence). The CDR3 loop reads CASSPRTGGEAFF. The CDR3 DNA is TGTGCCAGTAGTCCCCGGACAGGGGGTGAAGCTTTCTTT. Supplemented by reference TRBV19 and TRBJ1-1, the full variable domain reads DGGITQSPKYLFRKEGQNVTLSCEQNLNHDAMYWYRQDPGQGLRLIYYSQIVNDFQKGDIAEGYSVSREKKESFPLTVTSAQKNPTAFYLCASSPRTGGEAFFGQGTRLTVV.

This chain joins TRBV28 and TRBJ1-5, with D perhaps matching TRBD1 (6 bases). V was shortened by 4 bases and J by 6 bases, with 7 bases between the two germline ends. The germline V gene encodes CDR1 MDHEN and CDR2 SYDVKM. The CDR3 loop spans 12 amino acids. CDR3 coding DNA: TGTGCCAGCAGTTACAGGGCTCAGCCCCAGCATTTT. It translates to CASSYRAQPQHF.

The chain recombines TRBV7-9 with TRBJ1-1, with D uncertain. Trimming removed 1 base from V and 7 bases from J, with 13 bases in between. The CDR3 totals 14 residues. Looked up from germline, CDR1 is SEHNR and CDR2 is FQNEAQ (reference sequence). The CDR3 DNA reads TGTGCCAGCAGCTTAGGGGAGCGCCCTCGTGAAGCTTTCTTT. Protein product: CASSLGERPREAFF.

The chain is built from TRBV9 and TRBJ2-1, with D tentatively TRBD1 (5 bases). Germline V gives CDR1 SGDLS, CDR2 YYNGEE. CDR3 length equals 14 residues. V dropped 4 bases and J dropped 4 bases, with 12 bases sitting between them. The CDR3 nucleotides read TGTGCCAGCAGCCCCAGGACATTTTACAATGAGCAGTTCTTC. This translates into CASSPRTFYNEQFF.

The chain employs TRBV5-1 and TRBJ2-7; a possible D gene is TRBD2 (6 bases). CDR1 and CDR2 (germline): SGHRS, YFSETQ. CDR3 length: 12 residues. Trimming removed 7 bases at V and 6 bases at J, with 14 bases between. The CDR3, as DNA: TGCGCCAGCGGCTCGGGGGTTAGCGAGCAGTACTTC. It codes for CASGSGVSEQYF.

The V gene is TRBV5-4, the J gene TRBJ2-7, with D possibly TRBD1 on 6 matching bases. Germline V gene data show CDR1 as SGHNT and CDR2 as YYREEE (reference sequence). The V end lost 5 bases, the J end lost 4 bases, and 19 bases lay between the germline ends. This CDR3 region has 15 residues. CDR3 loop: CASSLAQQGLYEQYF. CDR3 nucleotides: TGTGCCAGCAGTCTAGCCCAACAGGGTTTGTACGAGCAGTACTTC.

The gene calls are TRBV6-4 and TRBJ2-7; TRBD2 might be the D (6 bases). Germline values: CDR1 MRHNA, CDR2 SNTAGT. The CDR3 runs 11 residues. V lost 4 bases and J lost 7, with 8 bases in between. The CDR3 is CASSGGGEQYF. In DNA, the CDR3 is TGTGCCAGCAGTGGGGGAGGTGAGCAGTACTTC.

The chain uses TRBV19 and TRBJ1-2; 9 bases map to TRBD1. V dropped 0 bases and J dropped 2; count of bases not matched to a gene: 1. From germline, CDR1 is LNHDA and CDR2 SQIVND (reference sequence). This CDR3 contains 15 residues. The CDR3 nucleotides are TGTGCCAGTAGTATAGAAGGGACAGGGAACTATGGCTACACCTTC. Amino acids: CASSIEGTGNYGYTF.

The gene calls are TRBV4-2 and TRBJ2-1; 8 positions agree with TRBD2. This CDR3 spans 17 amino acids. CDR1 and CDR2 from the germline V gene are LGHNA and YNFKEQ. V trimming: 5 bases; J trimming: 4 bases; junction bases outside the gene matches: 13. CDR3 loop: CASSALLAGGLYNEQFF. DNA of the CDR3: TGTGCCAGCAGCGCCCTCCTTGCGGGGGGCCTATACAATGAGCAGTTCTTC.

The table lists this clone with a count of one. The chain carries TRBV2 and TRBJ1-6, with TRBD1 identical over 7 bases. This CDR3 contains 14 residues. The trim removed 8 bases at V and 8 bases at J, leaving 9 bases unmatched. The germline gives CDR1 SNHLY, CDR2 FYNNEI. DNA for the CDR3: TGTGCCAGCTTCCGGGACAGCCTATATTCACCCCTCCACTTT. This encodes CASFRDSLYSPLHF.

Here the CDR3 reads CASSPGLAGETQYF. DNA for the CDR3: TGTGCCAGCAGCCCTGGGCTAGCGGGAGAGACCCAGTACTTC. The chain carries TRBV7-2 and TRBJ2-5, with 8 bases identical to TRBD2. Trimming took 5 bases from V and 4 from J; bases not matched to a gene: 6. The V gene's germline CDR1 is SGHTA and CDR2 FQGNSA. The CDR3 is 14 residues long.

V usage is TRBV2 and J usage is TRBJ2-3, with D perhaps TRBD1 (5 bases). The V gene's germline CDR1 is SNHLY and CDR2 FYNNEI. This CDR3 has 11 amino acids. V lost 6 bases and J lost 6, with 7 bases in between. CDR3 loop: CASRSGDTQYF. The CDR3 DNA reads TGTGCCAGCAGGTCAGGGGATACGCAGTATTTT. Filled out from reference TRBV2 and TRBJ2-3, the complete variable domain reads EPEVTQTPSHQVTQMGQEVILRCVPISNHLYFYWYRQILGQKVEFLVSFYNNEISEKSEIFDDQFSVERPDGSNFTLKIRSTKLEDSAMYFCASRSGDTQYFGPGTRLTVL.

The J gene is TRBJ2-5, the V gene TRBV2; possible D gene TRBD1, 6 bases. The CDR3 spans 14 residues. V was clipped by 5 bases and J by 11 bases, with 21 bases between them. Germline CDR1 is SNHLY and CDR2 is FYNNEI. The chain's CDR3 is CASSKGRGAEEQYF. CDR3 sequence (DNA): TGTGCCAGCAGTAAGGGCAGGGGTGCGGAGGAGCAGTACTTC.